Listed below are T cell receptor beta chains from one sample, sequenced in a study of neurological immune-mediated disorders. TCRdb reanalysed the 5' RACE reads using MiXCR and keeps one entry per CDR3 protein. Among 35,000 to 55,000 distinct CDR3 sequences listed, just under 6.5% were seen once. The specimen was CD4+ T cells from blood. These receptor sequences come from a woman aged 40 to 50 in good health. Each CDR3 is given with its conserved first and last residue. The D gene is left open where the match is weak. Clone size is stated in some rows and not others, as once, few, many or a class when expanded.

NA | TRBJ1-4 | many | TRBV5-1 | CASSLYSTGEKLFF | TGCGCCAGCAGCTTGTACTCTACGGGTGAAAAACTGTTTTTT
NA | TRBJ2-2 | once | TRBV7-8 | CASSRSNTGELFF | TGTGCCAGCAGCCGATCCAACACCGGGGAGCTGTTTTTT
TRBD2 | TRBJ2-1 | many | TRBV4-1 | CASSQTSGSFNEQFF | TGCGCCAGCAGCCAGACTAGCGGGAGTTTCAATGAGCAGTTCTTC
TRBD1 | TRBJ2-1 | many | TRBV7-2 | CASSLVARDRGLNEQFF | TGTGCCAGCAGCTTAGTGGCCCGGGACAGGGGACTTAATGAGCAGTTCTTC
NA | TRBJ2-3 | many | TRBV28 | CASLASNPVSTQYF | TGTGCCAGCCTTGCTAGCAACCCCGTTTCCACGCAGTATTTT
NA | TRBJ1-5 | many | TRBV12-3/TRBV12-4 | CASSQQNSNQPQHF | TGTGCCAGCAGTCAGCAGAATAGCAATCAGCCCCAGCATTTT
TRBD1 | TRBJ1-2 | many | TRBV29-1 | CSVGATGNGYTF | TGCAGCGTTGGAGCGACAGGGAATGGCTACACCTTC
TRBD1 | TRBJ1-1 | few | TRBV5-4 | CASSLFAGQGTEAFF | TGTGCCAGCAGCTTGTTCGCGGGACAGGGGACTGAAGCTTTCTTT
NA | TRBJ2-3 | NA | TRBV18 | CASSPPPMVDTQYF | TGTGCCAGCTCACCACCCCCTATGGTAGATACGCAGTATTTT
NA | TRBJ2-1 | many | TRBV9 | CASSGAGSEQFF | TGTGCCAGCAGCGGAGCGGGTAGTGAGCAGTTCTTC
TRBD1 | TRBJ1-1 | many | TRBV20-1 | CSLPVGTGWTEAFF | TGCAGTCTTCCCGTAGGGACAGGGTGGACTGAAGCTTTCTTT
NA | TRBJ2-3 | many | TRBV5-1 | CASSLVAESTDTQYF | TGCGCCAGCAGCTTGGTCGCGGAAAGCACAGATACGCAGTATTTT
TRBD2 | TRBJ2-7 | NA | TRBV20-1 | CSASPEASRAGDYEQYF | TGCAGTGCTAGTCCGGAGGCCTCAAGAGCGGGAGACTACGAGCAGTACTTC
TRBD2 | TRBJ2-7 | many | TRBV4-3 | CASSHIFQGLAGGPYEQYF | TGCGCCAGCAGCCACATATTTCAGGGACTAGCGGGAGGGCCTTACGAGCAGTACTTC
NA | TRBJ2-4 | many | TRBV6-5 | CASSPLGAKNIQYF | TGTGCCAGCAGTCCCCTGGGGGCCAAAAACATTCAGTACTTC
TRBD2 | TRBJ2-1 | many | TRBV20-1 | CSASSASGILVGNEQFF | TGCAGTGCTAGTTCGGCCAGCGGGATATTGGTTGGCAATGAGCAGTTCTTC
TRBD2 | TRBJ2-7 | many | TRBV20-1 | CSATTSGRARYEQYF | TGCAGTGCAACAACTAGCGGGAGGGCCAGGTACGAGCAGTACTTC
NA | TRBJ2-5 | many | TRBV27 | CASSPGFLLGEETQYF | TGTGCCAGCAGCCCCGGGTTCCTGCTAGGGGAGGAGACCCAGTACTTC
TRBD1 | TRBJ2-2 | many | TRBV12-3/TRBV12-4 | CASSRTGTNTGELFF | TGTGCCAGCAGCCGGACAGGGACGAACACCGGGGAGCTGTTTTTT
TRBD2 | TRBJ2-2 | many | TRBV6-5 | CASSPQTPLAGLNTGELFF | TGTGCCAGCAGCCCTCAAACGCCTCTAGCGGGCCTGAACACCGGGGAGCTGTTTTTT
NA | TRBJ2-1 | many | TRBV24-1 | CATSPQKAGSYNEQFF | TGTGCCACCAGCCCCCAAAAAGCTGGCTCCTACAATGAGCAGTTCTTC
NA | TRBJ2-7 | many | TRBV20-1 | CSARDVGGYEQYF | TGCAGTGCTAGAGATGTCGGGGGCTACGAGCAGTACTTC
NA | TRBJ2-2 | many | TRBV9 | CASSADPTEPTGELFF | TGTGCCAGCAGCGCTGACCCGACAGAACCCACCGGGGAGCTGTTTTTT
NA | TRBJ2-5 | many | TRBV6-2/TRBV6-3 | CASSYSSREQEETQYF | TGTGCCAGCAGTTACTCGAGTCGGGAGCAGGAAGAGACCCAGTACTTC
TRBD1 | TRBJ2-7 | few | TRBV28 | CASSSHKTGTGGSYEQYF | TGTGCCAGCAGTTCTCACAAGACCGGGACAGGGGGCTCCTACGAGCAGTACTTC
NA | TRBJ2-3 | many | TRBV3-2 | CASTPSGKSDTQYF | TGTGCCAGCACCCCCAGCGGGAAGTCCGATACGCAGTATTTT
NA | TRBJ2-7 | medium-sized | TRBV3-1 | CASSQSPKNYEQYF | TGTGCCAGCAGCCAATCCCCTAAGAACTACGAGCAGTACTTC
TRBD1 | TRBJ1-6 | many | TRBV28 | CASSSHRGTNSPLHF | TGTGCCAGCAGTTCTCACAGGGGTACGAATTCACCCCTCCACTTT